This T cell receptor beta chain derives from a study of CD8+ T cells in alopecia areata. Study summary: Oral tofacitinib, 5 to 10 mg twice daily, was given in an open-label trial. Study outcomes and limitations: Relative to normal scalp, lesional scalp, especially alopecia totalis/universalis, showed higher clonality.

Turning to this clone: Its antigen is not identified.

Following RNA extraction, reverse transcription yielded cDNA that acted as the sequencing template. TCRdb keeps only in-frame clones here, not all; method: immunoSEQ multiplex PCR. The sample gives 140,000 to 150,000 clones, 40% to 65% of which show up once; 0.99% is in the top ten. This CDR3 is built from 13 residues. Trimming stripped 1 base from V and 2 bases from J, with 7 bases between. In germline, CDR1 is SGHRS, CDR2 YFSETQ. The study team obtained lesional scalp punch biopsies and peripheral blood from alopecia areata patients. The receptor was derived from a human donor with alopecia areata. V and J are TRBV5-1 and TRBJ2-7, with D tentatively TRBD1 (5 bases). The sequenced sample was CD4+ T cells sorted from blood, obtained at week 0. The CDR3 nucleotides read TGCGCCAGCAGCTTGCAGGGTACCTACGAGCAGTACTTC. This translates into CASSLQGTYEQYF.